These 10 T cell receptor beta chains share one sample of origin, sequenced in a study of blood T cell repertoires in COVID-19. Produced via immunoSEQ multiplex PCR; TCRdb's table is partial and in-frame only. The profile shows about 500,000 clones, less than 90% of them singletons. Sequenced: peripheral blood. The receptors come from a woman aged 45 to 65 with COVID-19, enrolled during active disease.

This clone was recorded only once. The J gene is TRBJ2-7, the V gene TRBV5-1; 8 bases agree with TRBD1. J gave up 2 bases and V 3 bases, and 7 bases lay outside the gene matches. The CDR3 is made up of 15 amino acids. CDR1 and CDR2 (germline): SGHRS, YFSETQ. CDR3 sequence (DNA): TGCGCCAGCAGCTCGTTGACAGGGGACCCCTACGAGCAGTACTTC. Its protein product is CASSSLTGDPYEQYF.

The V call is TRBV29-1, the J call TRBJ2-1, with D perhaps matching TRBD1 (6 bases). Trimming pared 7 bases from V and 0 bases from J, leaving 13 bases between. The CDR3 length is 14 residues. The germline CDR1 and CDR2 sequences are SQVTM and ANQGSEA. The CDR3 DNA is TGCAGCGCCCCAGACAGGAGCTCCTACAATGAGCAGTTCTTC. Its translation is CSAPDRSSYNEQFF.

The V call is TRBV10-3, the J call TRBJ1-3; maybe TRBD1 (5 bases). V was trimmed by 6 bases and J by 4 bases, leaving 13 bases between them. The CDR3 is 14 residues long. Germline V gene data show CDR1 as ENHRY and CDR2 as SYGVKD. CDR3: CAISVDSGGNTIYF. The CDR3 DNA reads TGTGCCATCAGCGTAGACAGTGGGGGAAACACCATATATTTT.

The V and J genes are TRBV10-3 and TRBJ1-2; no clear D gene. The germline CDR1 and CDR2 sequences are ENHRY and SYGVKD. The ends were cut back, 0 bases at V and 8 bases at J, with 16 bases in the middle. The CDR3 is made up of 15 amino acids. CDR3 DNA: TGTGCCATCAGTGAGTCGGGAGGGCCGGCACTAGGCTACACCTTC. It translates to CAISESGGPALGYTF.

This sequence joins TRBV5-1 and TRBJ2-1; no firm D call. Germline CDR1 is SGHRS and CDR2 is YFSETQ. Trimming shortened V by 1 base and J by 4 bases, and 9 bases separated the two germline ends. The CDR3 totals 14 residues. CDR3 sequence (DNA): TGCGCCAGCAGCTTGTCAGCGCAATACAATGAGCAGTTCTTC. It encodes CASSLSAQYNEQFF.

This chain joins TRBV28 and TRBJ2-7, with 9 bases matching TRBD1. The V gene's germline CDR1 is MDHEN and CDR2 SYDVKM. CDR3 length: 15 residues. V was clipped by 1 base and J by 4 bases; unmatched bases: 5. Here the CDR3 DNA reads TGTGCCAGCAGTTTATCCGGGACAGGGAGGTACGAGCAGTACTTC. Amino acids: CASSLSGTGRYEQYF.

This chain links TRBV5-1 with TRBJ1-6, with 7 bases identical to TRBD1. The length of the CDR3 is 15 residues. The ends lost 2 bases at V and 9 bases at J; junction bases unmatched: 8. Looked up from germline, CDR1 is SGHRS and CDR2 is YFSETQ. CDR3 nucleotide sequence: TGCGCCAGCAGCTTAACAGGGGTGAATCTTTCACCCCTCCACTTT. Protein sequence: CASSLTGVNLSPLHF.

The chain uses TRBV12-3 or TRBV12-4 and TRBJ2-3, with 7 bases matching TRBD1. The CDR3 runs 13 residues. Trimming at V came to 6 bases and at J to 8 bases, leaving 8 bases not matched to a gene. The CDR3 is CASSQTGVATQYF. In DNA form, the CDR3 reads TGTGCCAGCAGCCAAACAGGGGTTGCTACGCAGTATTTT.

This chain links TRBV7-9 with TRBJ1-2; D call uncertain. The CDR3 consists of 11 residues. Germline CDR1 SEHNR, CDR2 FQNEAQ (reference sequence). Trimming left V 5 bases short and J 8 bases short, with 9 bases between. CDR3 residues: CASSPGVGYTF. The CDR3 region has the DNA TGTGCCAGCAGCCCCGGGGTAGGCTACACCTTC.

The chain has TRBV2 and TRBJ1-3, with D maybe TRBD1 (6 bases). From germline, CDR1 is SNHLY and CDR2 FYNNEI. CDR3 size: 16 residues. V was clipped by 3 bases and J by 1 base, with 13 bases between them. CDR3 sequence reads: CASSEFRTASGNTIYF. CDR3 DNA: TGTGCCAGCAGTGAGTTTAGGACAGCATCTGGAAACACCATATATTTT.